This entry lists 29 T cell receptor beta chains sequenced from one sample in a study of T cells in Graves' hyperthyroidism and ophthalmopathy. The source material, RNA transcripts, was used to amplify TCR beta CDR3 regions. HTBI primers were used for first-round RT-PCR of the TCR CDR3. TCRdb re-analysed the multiplex PCR reads in MiXCR, keeping a single row per CDR3 protein. The sample consists of 150,000 to 200,000 distinct CDR3 sequences, about 18% of them appearing once. The sequenced sample consisted of blood. The source is a woman aged 50 to 65 with Graves' hyperthyroidism.

This clonotype was recorded a few times. An end of the junction does not agree with germline; a read error may underlie this. This rearrangement joins TRBV2 to TRBJ1-3, with D perhaps matching TRBD1 (6 bases). Per germline, CDR1 SNHLY and CDR2 FYNNEI. This CDR3 spans 16 amino acids. The CDR3 sequence is CASSAYRVTGGSTIYF. The DNA of the CDR3 is TGTGCCAGCAGCGCTTACAGGGTTACGGGAGGAAGCACCATATATTTT.

Comments on this clonotype: A much more abundant neighbour one base away suggests this may be a read error. It is unclear where the CDR3 begins or ends on the DNA, so no DNA is shown, and the CDR3 is as TCRdb lists it. The chain has TRBV20-1 and TRBJ1-3. With termini counted, the CDR3 has 15 amino acids. Germline V lookup: CDR1 DFQATT, CDR2 SNEGSKA (reference sequence). CDR3 protein: CSARDAVGAGNTTYF.

This clonotype turned up a few times. A much larger clone differs from this one at a single base, so this may be a read error. The V and J genes are TRBV2 and TRBJ2-2; a weak D match, TRBD2 (5 bases). CDR1 is SNHLY and CDR2 is FYNNEI in the germline V gene. V lost 6 bases and J 0 bases, leaving 8 bases between the germline ends. The CDR3 is 14 amino acids. Written as DNA, the CDR3 is TGTGCCAGCAGGGAGGATGCGAACACCGGGGAGCTGTTTTTT. Translation: CASREDANTGELFF.

Concerning this clonotype itself: This sequence may be a read error, since a much larger clone differs from it by one base. The chain links TRBV5-1 to TRBJ1-2, with 8 bases identical to TRBD1. The CDR3 runs 15 residues. Per the germline V gene, CDR1 is SGHRS and CDR2 is YFSETQ. With 2 bases clipped from V and 2 bases from J, the junction kept 5 bases outside the gene matches. The CDR3 protein is CASSFNAGGNYGYTF. The CDR3 DNA is TGCGCCAGCAGCTTTAATGCAGGGGGCAACTATGGCTACACCTTC.

This clonotype appeared many times. The chain joins TRBV6-5 to TRBJ1-2, with 7 positions matching TRBD1. V lost 2 bases to trimming and J lost 5 bases; unmatched junction nucleotides: 11. In germline, CDR1 is MNHEY, CDR2 SVGAGI. The CDR3 contains 16 residues. CDR3 residues: CASSYRLTGSFYGYTF. Here the CDR3 DNA reads TGTGCCAGCAGTTACCGACTGACAGGGTCTTTTTATGGCTACACCTTC.

This clonotype was seen at least ten times. The chain carries TRBV3-1 and TRBJ1-1; 9 bases are a match to TRBD1. Trimming removed 1 base from V and 4 bases from J; junction bases left unmatched: 4. Germline CDR1 and CDR2: LGHDT and YNNKEL (reference sequence). The CDR3 consists of 15 residues. CDR3 in DNA: TGTGCCAGCAGCCAAGGGGGACAGGGACTCACTGAAGCTTTCTTT. Protein: CASSQGGQGLTEAFF.

The chain links TRBV7-2 to TRBJ2-7; D not certain. Looked up from germline, CDR1 is SGHTA and CDR2 is FQGNSA. Trimming removed 1 base from V and 6 bases from J, with 7 bases in between. The CDR3 covers 12 residues. The CDR3 is CASSLGHGEQYF. The CDR3 DNA is TGTGCCAGCAGCTTAGGGCACGGCGAGCAGTACTTC.

The genes are TRBV7-9 and TRBJ2-7; 12 bases match TRBD2. Trimming cost V 5 bases and J 7 bases; bases outside gene matches: 9. Per the germline V gene, CDR1 is SEHNR and CDR2 is FQNEAQ (reference sequence). The CDR3 consists of 15 residues. CDR3 amino acids: CASSRLAGGPREQYF. In nucleotides, the CDR3 is TGTGCCAGCAGCCGTCTAGCGGGGGGGCCGAGGGAGCAGTACTTC.

This clonotype has a handful of counts. This clone may be a read error of a much larger clone one base away. The rearrangement joins TRBV11-2 to TRBJ2-2, with D possibly being TRBD1 or TRBD2 (5 bases each). The CDR3 is made up of 13 amino acids. Germline V gene data show CDR1 as SGHAT and CDR2 as FQNNGV. The CDR3 region has the DNA TGTGCCAGCAATCAGGGTAACACCGGGAAGCTGTTTTTT. Translated: CASNQGNTGKLFF.

The sample holds many counts of this clonotype. J is TRBJ1-6 and V is TRBV6-5; no reliable D call. The CDR3 is made up of 15 amino acids. With 4 bases removed from V and 7 bases from J, the gap between germline ends came to 14 bases. Germline lookup yields CDR1 MNHEY and CDR2 SVGAGI. The chain's CDR3 is CASSFSAIRNSPLHF. The CDR3 DNA is TGTGCCAGCAGTTTCTCGGCCATCCGAAATTCACCCCTCCACTTT.

The rearrangement links TRBV27 to TRBJ2-3; D possibly corresponds to TRBD2 (5 bases). The germline V gene has CDR1 MNHEY and CDR2 SMNVEV (reference sequence). Trimming left V 3 bases short and J 4 bases short, with 11 bases between. The CDR3 runs 14 residues. CDR3 sequence: CASSFTGKADTQYF. The CDR3 DNA sequence: TGTGCCAGCAGTTTCACGGGGAAGGCAGATACGCAGTATTTT.

This clonotype was counted at least ten times. V and J are TRBV6-1 and TRBJ2-5; either TRBD1 or TRBD2 may supply D (6 bases each). CDR3 length: 16 residues. The V and J ends lost 3 bases and 7 bases respectively, with 21 bases between them. Germline V gene data show CDR1 as MNHNS and CDR2 as SASEGT. The CDR3 is CASSDSLGGLGMTQYF. CDR3 sequence (DNA): TGTGCCAGCAGTGATTCACTAGGGGGGCTGGGAATGACCCAGTACTTC.

The sample holds many counts of this clonotype. The chain links TRBV6-1 to TRBJ2-3, with 10 bases that match TRBD1. CDR1 and CDR2 (germline): MNHNS, SASEGT. The CDR3 has 17 amino acids. Trimming at V came to 0 bases and at J to 1 base, leaving 4 bases not matched to a gene. The CDR3 spells CASSEAGQGEGTDTQYF. The CDR3 DNA reads TGTGCCAGCAGTGAAGCTGGACAGGGGGAAGGCACAGATACGCAGTATTTT.

Many counts were recorded for this clonotype. The chain links TRBV28 to TRBJ2-1; possibly TRBD2 for D (5 bases). Germline CDR1 MDHEN, CDR2 SYDVKM. The CDR3 is made up of 14 amino acids. The V end was cut by 3 bases, the J end by 0 bases, with 6 bases between. CDR3 nucleotide sequence: TGTGCCAGCAGTTTCGGAGGCTCCTACAATGAGCAGTTCTTC. It is translated as CASSFGGSYNEQFF.

This clonotype was found many times. V and J are TRBV3-1 and TRBJ1-5; D possibly corresponds to TRBD1 (5 bases). This CDR3 spans 15 amino acids. Germline V gives CDR1 LGHDT, CDR2 YNNKEL (reference sequence). The germline V and J ends were trimmed by 0 bases and 7 bases, with 13 bases remaining between them. The CDR3 sequence: CASSQDGIWGQPQHF. Written as DNA, the CDR3 is TGTGCCAGCAGCCAAGACGGTATATGGGGCCAGCCCCAGCATTTT.

This clonotype was counted many times. The chain has TRBV2 and TRBJ2-2; D may be TRBD2 (7 bases). Trimming shortened V by 2 bases and J by 5 bases, and 18 bases separated the two germline ends. The CDR3 extends over 17 amino acids. Germline CDR1 reads SNHLY; CDR2 reads FYNNEI. The CDR3 bases are TGTGCCAGCAGTGAAATAAGAGGGGGGGCTGGGACCGGGGAGCTGTTTTTT. The encoded protein is CASSEIRGGAGTGELFF. Drawing the rest from reference TRBV2 and TRBJ2-2, the complete variable domain is EPEVTQTPSHQVTQMGQEVILRCVPISNHLYFYWYRQILGQKVEFLVSFYNNEISEKSEIFDDQFSVERPDGSNFTLKIRSTKLEDSAMYFCASSEIRGGAGTGELFFGEGSRLTVL.

This clonotype showed up many times. V gene TRBV7-9 combines with J gene TRBJ2-1; D unresolved. The CDR3 length is 15 residues. Germline V gives CDR1 SEHNR, CDR2 FQNEAQ (reference sequence). With 5 bases removed from V and 10 bases from J, the gap between germline ends came to 21 bases. The CDR3 reads CASSPSPPPRDEQFF. The DNA for the CDR3 is TGTGCCAGCAGCCCGTCTCCCCCCCCCCGCGACGAGCAGTTCTTC.

This clonotype has at least ten counts. V is TRBV7-2 and J is TRBJ1-6, with a possible D match to TRBD1 (6 bases). The V end was cut by 5 bases, the J end by 10 bases, with 15 bases between. The length of the CDR3 is 14 residues. CDR1 is SGHTA and CDR2 is FQGNSA in the germline V gene. The CDR3 DNA reads TGTGCCAGCAGCCCTGACAGGAGAGGATCACCCCTCCACTTT. This translates into CASSPDRRGSPLHF. The variable domain in full, with the rest retrieved from reference TRBV7-2 and TRBJ1-6, is GAGVSQSPSNKVTEKGKDVELRCDPISGHTALYWYRQSLGQGLEFLIYFQGNSAPDKSGLPSDRFSAERTGGSVSTLTIQRTQQEDSAVYLCASSPDRRGSPLHFGNGTRLTVT.

This clonotype was recorded at least ten times. This chain links TRBV28 with TRBJ1-3; D may be TRBD1 (5 bases). The CDR3 extends over 16 amino acids. Trimming left V 6 bases short and J 3 bases short, with 18 bases between. The germline V gene encodes CDR1 MDHEN and CDR2 SYDVKM. CDR3 sequence: CASSSPTERRGNTIYF. The DNA for the CDR3 is TGTGCCAGCAGCTCCCCGACAGAGCGACGTGGAAACACCATATATTTT. Full variable domain (rest looked up from reference TRBV28 and TRBJ1-3): DVKVTQSSRYLVKRTGEKVFLECVQDMDHENMFWYRQDPGLGLRLIYFSYDVKMKEKGDIPEGYSVSREKKERFSLILESASTNQTSMYLCASSSPTERRGNTIYFGEGSWLTVV.

In its sample, this clonotype was seen many times. The chain's CDR3 is CSASYDRADEQYF. CDR3 in DNA: TGCAGTGCTTCCTACGACAGGGCGGACGAGCAGTACTTC. The J gene is TRBJ2-7, the V gene TRBV20-1; 7 bases agree with TRBD1. Germline V CDR1 and CDR2: DFQATT, SNEGSKA (reference sequence). The CDR3 runs 13 residues. The V gene end was trimmed by 5 bases and the J gene end by 5 bases; junction bases not matched to a gene: 9.

This clonotype was seen a few times. J is TRBJ2-1 and V is TRBV4-2; 8 nucleotides agree with TRBD2. The V gene's germline CDR1 is LGHNA and CDR2 YNFKEQ. CDR3 length: 14 residues. Losses at the gene ends were 1 base for V and 8 bases for J; bases not matched to a gene: 4. Written as DNA, the CDR3 is TGTGCCAGCAGCCAAGGAGGACTAGCAGATGAGCAGTTCTTC. This codes for CASSQGGLADEQFF.

The chain carries TRBV6-2 or TRBV6-3 and TRBJ2-3; 7 nucleotides align to TRBD1. From germline, CDR1 is MNHEY and CDR2 SVGEGT. The V gene end was trimmed by 0 bases and the J gene end by 0 bases; junction bases not matched to a gene: 12. The CDR3 is made up of 19 amino acids. For the CDR3, the DNA is TGTGCCAGCAGTTACTCGATGTACACCGGGACAGATAGCACAGATACGCAGTATTTT. It encodes CASSYSMYTGTDSTDTQYF.

The chain uses TRBV3-1 and TRBJ2-1, with a tentative D call TRBD2 (6 bases). The germline CDR1 and CDR2 sequences are LGHDT and YNNKEL (reference sequence). Trimming removed 1 base at V and 5 bases at J, with 12 bases between. The CDR3 has 15 amino acids. CDR3 protein: CASSQGASVNNEQFF. DNA of the CDR3: TGTGCCAGCAGCCAAGGGGCTAGCGTCAACAATGAGCAGTTCTTC.

This clonotype was seen many times. The genes are TRBV3-1 and TRBJ1-2; TRBD1 is a possible D gene (5 bases). Germline V gene data show CDR1 as LGHDT and CDR2 as YNNKEL (reference sequence). The ends were cut back, 3 bases at V and 4 bases at J, with 12 bases in the middle. The CDR3 has 14 amino acids. The CDR3 bases are TGTGCCAGCAGCCACAGGGCCGTGGCCTATGGCTACACCTTC. Encoded protein: CASSHRAVAYGYTF.

This CDR3 is CASSLTWDATTIYF. The CDR3 DNA follows: TGTGCCAGCAGTCTAACCTGGGATGCAACCACCATATATTTT. The chain carries TRBV6-2 or TRBV6-3 and TRBJ1-3, with D unresolved. Germline V gene lookup returns CDR1 MNHEY and CDR2 SVGEGT. Trimming shortened V by 5 bases and J by 9 bases, and 17 bases separated the two germline ends. The CDR3 length is 14 residues.

This clonotype was observed at least ten times. At one end, the junction sequence differs from germline, possibly due to a read error. V is TRBV28 and J is TRBJ1-1, with D tentatively TRBD1 (5 bases). Germline-derived CDR1 and CDR2 are MDHEN and SYDVKM. The CDR3 spans 15 residues. The CDR3 here is CASFPSGTRGGAALF. CDR3 nucleotide sequence: TGTGCCAGCTTCCCCAGTGGGACTCGAGGCGGGGCGGCTCTCTTT.

This clonotype occurred many times. The chain links TRBV13 to TRBJ2-1, with no clear D. Trimming pared 4 bases from V and 0 bases from J, leaving 16 bases between. Germline V lookup: CDR1 PRHDT, CDR2 FYEKMQ (reference sequence). The CDR3 extends over 17 amino acids. In DNA form, the CDR3 reads TGTGCCAGCAGCTCGACGGACGCGGATAGCTCCTACAATGAGCAGTTCTTC. As protein: CASSSTDADSSYNEQFF. The whole variable domain, remainder taken from reference TRBV13 and TRBJ2-1, is AAGVIQSPRHLIKEKRETATLKCYPIPRHDTVYWYQQGPGQDPQFLISFYEKMQSDKGSIPDRFSAQQFSDYHSELNMSSLELGDSALYFCASSSTDADSSYNEQFFGPGTRLTVL.

The table lists this clonotype with a few counts. V is TRBV5-6 and J is TRBJ1-5; D is undetermined. From germline, CDR1 is SGHDT and CDR2 YYEEEE. The CDR3 loop spans 12 amino acids. V dropped 4 bases and J dropped 5 bases, with 7 bases sitting between them. CDR3 amino acids: CASSRLDQPQHF. The CDR3 DNA is TGTGCCAGCAGCCGACTAGATCAGCCCCAGCATTTT.

This clonotype was picked up a small number of times. V and J are TRBV9 and TRBJ2-1; 9 bases align to TRBD2. This CDR3 spans 18 amino acids. CDR1 SGDLS and CDR2 YYNGEE come from the germline V gene. The trim removed 4 bases at V and 8 bases at J, leaving 19 bases unmatched. The CDR3 protein is CASSFRAGGGPDYHEQFF. The CDR3 bases are TGTGCCAGCAGCTTCCGGGCGGGGGGGGGCCCGGATTACCATGAGCAGTTCTTC.